Sequencing of this T cell receptor beta chain was carried out in a study of shared clonotypes between healthy human individuals. The V gene end was trimmed by 0 bases and the J gene end by 7 bases; junction bases not matched to a gene: 7. Germline V gene sequence: CDR1 MDHEN, CDR2 SYDVKM. This CDR3 comprises 18 residues. Per the authors' pipeline: ImmunoSEQ output lacked quality scores and full-length reads, limiting matched filtering. Repertoires were generated with immunoSEQ multiplex PCR, while TCRdb's copy carries only in-frame clones and drops some. Clonal size and the V and J genes are those of that table, whereas D and trimming came from the DNA. Of around 980,000 clones in the sample, more than 75% were seen once.

This TCR was recovered from a man aged 18 to 30 in good health. Some clones in this sample may be carry-over from other donors' samples. The sample taken for sequencing was memory CD4+ T cells from PBMCs. Stated subset: CD45RA-negative fraction. The rearrangement links TRBV28 to TRBJ2-1; 15 nucleotides line up with TRBD2. The CDR3 region has the DNA TGTGCCAGCAGTTTATGGCAAGGGACTAGCGGGAGGAGAAATGAGCAGTTCTTC. The encoded protein is CASSLWQGTSGRRNEQFF.